These 19 T cell receptor beta chains came from one sample sequenced in a study of response to subunit inactivated influenza vaccine. One entry per CDR3 protein results from TCRdb running MiXCR on the RT-PCR reads. The sample shows hundreds of thousands of distinct CDR3 sequences, around 25% of them seen only once. The sequenced sample was CD4+ T cells sorted from PBMCs, obtained more than 4 days after vaccination. All receptors come from a man in his fifties or sixties who received an inactivated influenza vaccine.

In its sample, this clonotype was seen a few times. The chain combines TRBV5-1 with TRBJ1-2; 8 bases line up with TRBD1. The J segment lost 5 bases and the V segment lost 3 bases, leaving 6 bases of the junction unmatched. The CDR3 has 14 residues. Germline V gives CDR1 SGHRS, CDR2 YFSETQ. Here the CDR3 DNA reads TGCGCCAGCAGCTCCGGGACAGGATCTTATGGCTACACCTTC. Its protein is CASSSGTGSYGYTF.

Concerning this clonotype: At one end, the junction sequence differs from germline, possibly due to a read error. V is TRBV20-1 and J is TRBJ2-5; D perhaps matches TRBD2 (5 bases). The germline V gene has CDR1 DFQATT and CDR2 SNEGSKA (reference sequence). The CDR3 covers 14 residues. In DNA, the CDR3 is TGCAGTGCTAGTAGAGGGCAGAGTTTTGAGACTCTGCCCTTC. Translated, it gives CSASRGQSFETLPF.

This clonotype came up a few times. The rearrangement links TRBV7-2 to TRBJ2-5; 10 bases agree with TRBD1. V trimming: 4 bases; J trimming: 4 bases; junction bases outside the gene matches: 6. The CDR3 has 15 amino acids. Germline V lookup: CDR1 SGHTA, CDR2 FQGNSA. This CDR3 is CASSSDRGRVETQYF. The CDR3 DNA sequence: TGTGCCAGCAGCTCCGACAGGGGGCGCGTAGAGACCCAGTACTTC.

The chain is built from TRBV19 and TRBJ2-2; D gene unclear. Trimming removed 6 bases from V and 13 bases from J, with 15 bases in between. The CDR3 runs 12 residues. Germline CDR1 is LNHDA and CDR2 is SQIVND (reference sequence). The CDR3 loop reads CASRNRLGVLFF. CDR3 nucleotide sequence: TGTGCCAGTAGGAACAGATTGGGCGTGCTGTTTTTT.

At least ten counts were recorded for this clonotype. This chain joins TRBV7-2 and TRBJ2-2; D is perhaps TRBD1 (5 bases). Per the germline V gene, CDR1 is SGHTA and CDR2 is FQGNSA. This CDR3 comprises 16 residues. Trimming removed 1 base from V and 4 bases from J, with 13 bases in between. The CDR3 DNA sequence: TGTGCCAGCAGCTTAGAGGGGTTCCTGGGCACCGGGGAGCTGTTTTTT. It yields the protein CASSLEGFLGTGELFF.

This clonotype was detected a few times. V usage is TRBV6-6 and J usage is TRBJ1-2; D call uncertain. With 0 bases removed from V and 10 bases from J, the gap between germline ends came to 12 bases. The CDR3 sequence is 13 residues long. The germline V gene has CDR1 MNHNY and CDR2 SVGAGI (reference sequence). The CDR3 DNA follows: TGTGCCAGCAGTTACTCCAACATGGGGTACTACACCTTC. The encoded protein is CASSYSNMGYYTF.

The CDR3 is CSVEVLRPNTEAFF. As DNA, the CDR3 is TGCAGCGTTGAAGTTCTCAGACCGAACACTGAAGCTTTCTTT. V gene TRBV29-1 combines with J gene TRBJ1-1; D is unclear. Trimming left V 1 base short and J 1 base short, with 10 bases between. CDR3 length equals 14 residues. Germline V gives CDR1 SQVTM, CDR2 ANQGSEA.

The rearrangement joins TRBV2 to TRBJ1-1; D is perhaps TRBD1 (5 bases). Trimming removed 6 bases at V and 6 bases at J, with 11 bases between. CDR1 and CDR2 (germline): SNHLY, FYNNEI. The length of the CDR3 is 12 residues. The CDR3 coding sequence is TGTGCCAGCAGCACACCGGGGCCTGAAGCTTTCTTT. It yields the protein CASSTPGPEAFF.

This clonotype came up a few times. The V call is TRBV7-2, the J call TRBJ2-5; D unclear. Trimming removed 0 bases at V and 0 bases at J, with 2 bases between. CDR3 size: 13 residues. Germline lookup yields CDR1 SGHTA and CDR2 FQGNSA. The CDR3 loop is CASSLANQETQYF. The CDR3 coding sequence is TGTGCCAGCAGCTTAGCCAACCAAGAGACCCAGTACTTC.

The chain joins TRBV20-1 to TRBJ2-7, with TRBD2 as a possible D gene (6 bases). The CDR3 is 10 residues long. Trimming removed 4 bases from V and 10 bases from J, with 11 bases in between. Per the germline V gene, CDR1 is DFQATT and CDR2 is SNEGSKA (reference sequence). In DNA, the CDR3 is TGCAGTGCTACCATCGGGGGTCAGTACTTC. Translation gives CSATIGGQYF.

This chain uses TRBV12-3 or TRBV12-4 with TRBJ1-2; 8 positions match TRBD1. The V gene end was trimmed by 3 bases and the J gene end by 9 bases; junction bases not matched to a gene: 15. The CDR3 spans 16 residues. CDR3 amino acids: CASSFGRDRPVESYTF. In DNA, the CDR3 is TGTGCCAGCAGTTTCGGTCGGGACAGGCCCGTGGAGAGCTACACCTTC.

The J gene is TRBJ2-7, the V gene TRBV9; the D gene is possibly TRBD1 (6 bases). Germline assignment: CDR1 SGDLS and CDR2 YYNGEE. V lost 4 bases, J lost 3 bases, and 14 bases lay in between. This CDR3 has 14 residues. The CDR3 DNA sequence: TGTGCCAGCAGCAAGACAGGCCAGTTCTACGAGCAGTACTTC. Amino acid sequence: CASSKTGQFYEQYF.

This clonotype has more than one count but fewer than ten. The chain is built from TRBV7-2 and TRBJ1-2; 9 nucleotides match TRBD1. With V trimmed by 5 bases and J by 6 bases, 4 bases remained unmatched. Germline CDR1 is SGHTA and CDR2 is FQGNSA. The CDR3 totals 13 residues. The CDR3 is CASSPGTGNGYTF. The CDR3, as DNA: TGTGCCAGCAGCCCAGGGACAGGGAATGGCTACACCTTC.

The chain carries TRBV4-2 and TRBJ2-7; D perhaps matches TRBD1 (5 bases). V shed 4 bases and J shed 4 bases, with 11 bases lying between them. This CDR3 has 13 residues. In germline, CDR1 is LGHNA, CDR2 YNFKEQ. The CDR3 reads CASSRGSAYEQYF. The CDR3 nucleotides are TGTGCCAGCAGCCGGGGCTCGGCGTACGAGCAGTACTTC.

In its sample, this clonotype was seen a few times. The chain uses TRBV7-2 and TRBJ1-5; 9 nucleotides line up with TRBD1. The CDR3 runs 14 residues. V dropped 1 base and J dropped 9; count of bases not matched to a gene: 4. Germline V gene sequence: CDR1 SGHTA, CDR2 FQGNSA. The CDR3 region is CASSLEDRGPPQHF. In DNA, the CDR3 is TGTGCCAGCAGCTTAGAGGACAGGGGTCCGCCCCAGCATTTT.

The chain is built from TRBV3-1 and TRBJ1-1; D remains ambiguous. The germline gives CDR1 LGHDT, CDR2 YNNKEL (reference sequence). V shed 4 bases and J shed 3 bases, with 9 bases lying between them. CDR3 size: 13 residues. The CDR3 sequence is CASSPDGDTEAFF. The CDR3 coding sequence is TGTGCCAGCAGCCCAGACGGGGACACTGAAGCTTTCTTT. Together with reference TRBV3-1 and TRBJ1-1, the CDR3 gives the full variable domain: DTAVSQTPKYLVTQMGNDKSIKCEQNLGHDTMYWYKQDSKKFLKIMFSYNNKELIINETVPNRFSPKSPDKAHLNLHINSLELGDSAVYFCASSPDGDTEAFFGQGTRLTVV.

V and J are TRBV29-1 and TRBJ1-5; D gene uncertain. The CDR3 consists of 11 residues. CDR1 and CDR2 (germline): SQVTM, ANQGSEA. Trimming took 1 base from V and 11 from J, leaving 9 bases between them. CDR3 sequence: CSVEVTGTQHF. Written as DNA, the CDR3 is TGCAGCGTTGAAGTTACGGGTACCCAGCATTTT. Combining the CDR3 with reference TRBV29-1 and TRBJ1-5 gives the whole variable domain SAVISQKPSRDICQRGTSLTIQCQVDSQVTMMFWYRQQPGQSLTLIATANQGSEATYESGFVIDKFPISRPNLTFSTLTVSNMSPEDSSIYLCSVEVTGTQHFGDGTRLSIL.

This clonotype was found a few times. This chain connects TRBV6-1 to TRBJ1-1; D not certain. Germline CDR1 and CDR2: MNHNS and SASEGT. The CDR3 is 16 residues long. The V end was cut by 8 bases, the J end by 5 bases, with 24 bases between. The CDR3 coding sequence is TGTGCCAGCTCAAAGGGATTCGGGTCGGTGGGGACTGAAGCTTTCTTT. Protein: CASSKGFGSVGTEAFF.

This clonotype was picked up a small number of times. The chain carries TRBV12-3 or TRBV12-4 and TRBJ1-1, with 9 bases aligning to TRBD1. CDR3 length equals 12 residues. V shed 8 bases, J shed 3 bases, and the junction held 1 base outside the gene matches. Here the CDR3 DNA reads TGTGCCAGCCGGGACAGGGACACTGAAGCTTTCTTT. Translation: CASRDRDTEAFF.